This TCR beta chain appears in the sequencing data of a study of early T cells in non-severe SARS-CoV-2 infection. Across the whole study: Sequencing input comprised bulk RNA from unsorted whole blood; chain pairing was not available.

Using its own MiXCR run on the 5' RACE reads, TCRdb lists one record per CDR3 protein. The data contain some 39,000 distinct CDR3 sequences, roughly 4.2% of them singletons. The CDR3 contains 13 residues. Germline lookup yields CDR1 DFQATT and CDR2 SNEGSKA (reference sequence). V lost 0 bases to trimming and J lost 4 bases, with 10 bases between them. The sequence came from an adult who was a healthcare worker with PCR-confirmed SARS-CoV-2 infection or an uninfected control (not recorded which). The chain has TRBV20-1 and TRBJ2-7, with D possibly being TRBD1 (7 bases). Material for sequencing was whole blood. The CDR3 reads CSARDRGDYEQYF. The CDR3, as DNA: TGCAGTGCTAGAGACAGGGGGGATTACGAGCAGTACTTC.